This TCR beta chain was profiled in a study of CXCR3-negative and CXCR3-positive naive CD8 T cells. On the study more broadly: Sequencing brought in around 140 million TRB reads altogether, and each library got about 1.5 +/- 0.3 million. Study-wide points: Comparison of naive cells showed more hydrophobic TRB CDR3s in CXCR3-positive than in CXCR3-negative naive cells. Memory CD8+ cells had much lower diversity, and both naive subsets had comparably high diversity.

CDR3 length: 15 residues. Germline CDR1 reads KGHSH; CDR2 reads LQKENI. It was by 5' RACE with UMI labels that the TRB cDNA libraries were prepared. TCRdb reanalyzed the 5' RACE reads and collapses them to one entry per CDR3 protein, without DNA. Its listing shows roughly 130,000 distinct CDR3 sequences. A note on this clonotype: No antigen is known for it.

The rearrangement joins TRBV18 to TRBJ2-7. This TCR was sampled from a human donor in good health. Some clones in this sample may be carry-over from other donors' samples. The sample taken for sequencing was naive CXCR3+ CD8+ T cells from blood. Stated subset: CD45RO-CCR7+CD27+CD95- naive CD8+ T cells expressing CXCR3 (TNR3+). The CDR3 protein is CASSPRYRDSYEQYF.